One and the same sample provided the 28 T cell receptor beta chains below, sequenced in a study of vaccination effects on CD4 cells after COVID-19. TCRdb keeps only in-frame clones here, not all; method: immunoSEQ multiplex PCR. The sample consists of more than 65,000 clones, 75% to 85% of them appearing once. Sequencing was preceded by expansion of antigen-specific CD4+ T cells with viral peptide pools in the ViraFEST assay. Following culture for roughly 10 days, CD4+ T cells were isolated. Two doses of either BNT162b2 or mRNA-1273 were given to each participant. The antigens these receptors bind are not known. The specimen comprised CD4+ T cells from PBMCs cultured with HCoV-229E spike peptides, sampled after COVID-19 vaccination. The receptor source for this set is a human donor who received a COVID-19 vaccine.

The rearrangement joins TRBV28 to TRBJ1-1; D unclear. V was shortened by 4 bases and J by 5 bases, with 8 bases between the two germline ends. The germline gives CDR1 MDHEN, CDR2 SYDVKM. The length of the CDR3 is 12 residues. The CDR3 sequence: CASSSPGTEAFF. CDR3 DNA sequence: TGTGCCAGCAGTTCGCCAGGAACTGAAGCTTTCTTT.

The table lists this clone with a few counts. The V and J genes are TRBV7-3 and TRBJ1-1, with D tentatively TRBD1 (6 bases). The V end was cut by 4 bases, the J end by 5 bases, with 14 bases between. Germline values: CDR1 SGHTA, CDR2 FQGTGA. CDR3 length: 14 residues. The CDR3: CASSSIGGSTEAFF. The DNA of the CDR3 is TGTGCCAGCAGCTCGATTGGGGGCAGTACTGAAGCTTTCTTT.

DNA of the CDR3: TGTGCCAGCAGCGAAGGGGGGCGGCTACTTAATGGCTACACCTTC. The encoded protein is CASSEGGRLLNGYTF. The chain carries TRBV7-8 and TRBJ1-2; D possibly corresponds to TRBD1 (6 bases). This CDR3 is 15 amino acids long. Germline V gene lookup returns CDR1 SGHVS and CDR2 FQNEAQ. Trimming stripped 5 bases from V and 6 bases from J, with 19 bases between.

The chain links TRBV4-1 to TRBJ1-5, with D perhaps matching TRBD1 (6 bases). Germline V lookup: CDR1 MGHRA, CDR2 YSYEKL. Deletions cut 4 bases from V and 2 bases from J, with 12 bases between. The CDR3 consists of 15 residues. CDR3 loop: CASSPEGGGNQPQHF. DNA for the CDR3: TGCGCCAGCAGCCCCGAGGGGGGAGGCAATCAGCCCCAGCATTTT.

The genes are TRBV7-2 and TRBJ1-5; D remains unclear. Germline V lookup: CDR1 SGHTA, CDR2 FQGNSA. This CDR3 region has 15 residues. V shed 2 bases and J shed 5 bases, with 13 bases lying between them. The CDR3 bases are TGTGCCAGCAGCTTAAGTGTCCGGGAGTATCAGCCCCAGCATTTT. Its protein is CASSLSVREYQPQHF.

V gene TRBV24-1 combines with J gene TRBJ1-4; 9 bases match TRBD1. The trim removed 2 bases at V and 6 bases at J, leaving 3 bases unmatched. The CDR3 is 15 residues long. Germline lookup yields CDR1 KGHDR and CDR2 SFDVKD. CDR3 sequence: CATSDSRTGDEKLFF. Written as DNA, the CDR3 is TGTGCCACCAGTGATTCCCGGACAGGGGATGAAAAACTGTTTTTT.

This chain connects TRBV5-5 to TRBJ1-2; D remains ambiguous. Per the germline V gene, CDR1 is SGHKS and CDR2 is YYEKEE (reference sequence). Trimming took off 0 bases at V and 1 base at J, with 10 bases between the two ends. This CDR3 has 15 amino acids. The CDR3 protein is CASSLGWDINYGYTF. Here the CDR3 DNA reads TGTGCCAGCAGCTTGGGTTGGGATATTAACTATGGCTACACCTTC.

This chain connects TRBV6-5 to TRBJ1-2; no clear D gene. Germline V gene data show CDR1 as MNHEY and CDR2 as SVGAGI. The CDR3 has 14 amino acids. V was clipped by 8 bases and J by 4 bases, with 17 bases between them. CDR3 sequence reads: CASHPGTGTYGYTF. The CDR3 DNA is TGTGCCAGCCATCCAGGAACGGGTACCTATGGCTACACCTTC.

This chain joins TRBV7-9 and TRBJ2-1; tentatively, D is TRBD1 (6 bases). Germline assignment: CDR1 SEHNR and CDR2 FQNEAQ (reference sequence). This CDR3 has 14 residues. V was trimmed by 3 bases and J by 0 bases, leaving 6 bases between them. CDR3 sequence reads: CASSLGASYNEQFF. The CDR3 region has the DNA TGTGCCAGCAGCTTGGGGGCCTCCTACAATGAGCAGTTCTTC.

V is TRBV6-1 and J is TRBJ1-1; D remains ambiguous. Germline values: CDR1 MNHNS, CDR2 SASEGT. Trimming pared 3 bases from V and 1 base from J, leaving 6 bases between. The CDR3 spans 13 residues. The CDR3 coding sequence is TGTGCCAGCAGTGATCAGTCGAACACTGAAGCTTTCTTT. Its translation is CASSDQSNTEAFF.

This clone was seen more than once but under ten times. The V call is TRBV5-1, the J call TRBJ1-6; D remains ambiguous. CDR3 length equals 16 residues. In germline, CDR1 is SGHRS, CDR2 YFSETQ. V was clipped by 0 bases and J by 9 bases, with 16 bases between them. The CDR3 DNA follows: TGCGCCAGCAGCTTGGATCAGGCGATCGGTGGTTCACCCCTCCACTTT. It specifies CASSLDQAIGGSPLHF. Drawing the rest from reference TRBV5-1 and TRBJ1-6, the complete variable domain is KAGVTQTPRYLIKTRGQQVTLSCSPISGHRSVSWYQQTPGQGLQFLFEYFSETQRNKGNFPGRFSGRQFSNSRSEMNVSTLELGDSALYLCASSLDQAIGGSPLHFGNGTRLTVT.

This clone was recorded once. In DNA form, the CDR3 reads TGTGCCAGCAACGTCCGCACCGGGGAGCTGTTTTTT. It specifies CASNVRTGELFF. V and J are TRBV3-1 (or the pseudogene TRBV3-2) and TRBJ2-2, with D hard to call. This CDR3 contains 12 residues. V was pared by 7 bases and J by 4 bases, with 7 bases between. The germline V gene encodes CDR1 LGHDT and CDR2 YNNKEL (reference sequence).

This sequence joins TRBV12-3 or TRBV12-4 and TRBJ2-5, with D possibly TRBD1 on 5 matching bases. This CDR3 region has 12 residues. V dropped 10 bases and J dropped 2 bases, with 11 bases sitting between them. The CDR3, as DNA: TGTGCCACCAGACAGAGACAAGAGACCCAGTACTTC. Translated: CATRQRQETQYF.

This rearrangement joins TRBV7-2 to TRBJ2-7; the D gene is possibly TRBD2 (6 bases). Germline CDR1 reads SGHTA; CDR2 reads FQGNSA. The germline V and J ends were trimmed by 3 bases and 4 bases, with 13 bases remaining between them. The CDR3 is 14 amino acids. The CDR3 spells CASSLALGGYEQYV. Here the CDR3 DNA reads TGTGCCAGCAGCTTGGCGTTGGGGGGATACGAGCAGTACGTC.

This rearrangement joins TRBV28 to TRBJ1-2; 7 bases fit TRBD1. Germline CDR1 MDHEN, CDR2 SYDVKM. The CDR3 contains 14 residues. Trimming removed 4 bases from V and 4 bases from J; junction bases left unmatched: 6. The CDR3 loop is CASSSPDRPYGYTF. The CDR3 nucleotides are TGTGCCAGCAGTTCCCCGGACAGGCCCTATGGCTACACCTTC.

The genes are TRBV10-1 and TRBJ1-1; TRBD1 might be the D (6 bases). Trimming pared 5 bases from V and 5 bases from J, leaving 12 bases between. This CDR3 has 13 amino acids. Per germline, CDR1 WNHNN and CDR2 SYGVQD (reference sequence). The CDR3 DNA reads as TGCGCCAGCAGTCAGGGGTTGGGTACTGAAGCTTTCTTT. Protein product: CASSQGLGTEAFF.

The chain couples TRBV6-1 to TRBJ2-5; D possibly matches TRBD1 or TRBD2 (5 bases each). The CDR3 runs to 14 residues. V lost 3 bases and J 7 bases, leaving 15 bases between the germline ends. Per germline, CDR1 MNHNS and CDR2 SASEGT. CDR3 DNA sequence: TGTGCCAGCAGTGAGCAGGGTCGGGAAGGGACCCAGTACTTC. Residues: CASSEQGREGTQYF.

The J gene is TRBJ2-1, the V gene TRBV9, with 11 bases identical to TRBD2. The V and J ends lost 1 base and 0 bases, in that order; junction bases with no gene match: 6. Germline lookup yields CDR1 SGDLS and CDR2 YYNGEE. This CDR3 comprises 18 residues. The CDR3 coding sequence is TGTGCCAGCAGCGTATATGGACTAGCGGGTTCCTCCTACAATGAGCAGTTCTTC. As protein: CASSVYGLAGSSYNEQFF. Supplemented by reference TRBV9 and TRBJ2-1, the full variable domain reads DSGVTQTPKHLITATGQRVTLRCSPRSGDLSVYWYQQSLDQGLQFLIQYYNGEERAKGNILERFSAQQFPDLHSELNLSSLELGDSALYFCASSVYGLAGSSYNEQFFGPGTRLTVL.

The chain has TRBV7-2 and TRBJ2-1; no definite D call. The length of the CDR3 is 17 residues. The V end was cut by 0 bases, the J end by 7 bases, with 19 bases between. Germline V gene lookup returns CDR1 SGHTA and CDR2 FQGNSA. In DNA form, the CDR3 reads TGTGCCAGCAGCTTAGCCTCAGTTGGGTCGGGCCAAAATGAGCAGTTCTTC. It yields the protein CASSLASVGSGQNEQFF.

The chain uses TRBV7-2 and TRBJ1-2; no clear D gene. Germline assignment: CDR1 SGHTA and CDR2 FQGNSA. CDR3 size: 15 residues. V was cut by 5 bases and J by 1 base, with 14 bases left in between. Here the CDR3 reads CASSPRPGINYGYTF. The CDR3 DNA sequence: TGTGCCAGCAGCCCTCGCCCGGGGATTAACTATGGCTACACCTTC.

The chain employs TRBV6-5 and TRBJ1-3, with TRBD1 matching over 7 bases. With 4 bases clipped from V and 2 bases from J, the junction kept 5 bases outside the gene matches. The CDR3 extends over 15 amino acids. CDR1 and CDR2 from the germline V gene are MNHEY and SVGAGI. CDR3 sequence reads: CASSSDRSPGNTIYF. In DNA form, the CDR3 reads TGTGCCAGCAGTTCGGACAGGAGCCCTGGAAACACCATATATTTT.

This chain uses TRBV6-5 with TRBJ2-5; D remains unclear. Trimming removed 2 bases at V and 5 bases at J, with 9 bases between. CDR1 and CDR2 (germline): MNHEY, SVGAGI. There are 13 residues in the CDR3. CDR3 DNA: TGTGCCAGCAGTTACAGCATTAGGGAGACCCAGTACTTC. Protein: CASSYSIRETQYF.

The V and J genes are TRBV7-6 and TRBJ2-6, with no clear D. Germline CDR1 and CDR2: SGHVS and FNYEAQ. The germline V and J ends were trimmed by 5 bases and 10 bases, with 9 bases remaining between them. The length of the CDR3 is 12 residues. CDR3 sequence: CASSPALNVLTF. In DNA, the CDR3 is TGTGCCAGCAGCCCGGCCCTGAACGTCCTGACTTTC.

CDR3 sequence: CASSTATRSNEKLFF. For the CDR3, the DNA is TGTGCCAGCAGCACAGCGACGCGGAGTAATGAAAAACTGTTTTTT. The chain employs TRBV2 and TRBJ1-4, with unresolved D. In germline, CDR1 is SNHLY, CDR2 FYNNEI. The CDR3 sequence is 15 residues long. Trimming pared 6 bases from V and 4 bases from J, leaving 15 bases between.

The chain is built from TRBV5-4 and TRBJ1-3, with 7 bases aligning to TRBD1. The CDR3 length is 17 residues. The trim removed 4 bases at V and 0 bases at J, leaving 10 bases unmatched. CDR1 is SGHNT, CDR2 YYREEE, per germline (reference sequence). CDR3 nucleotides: TGTGCCAGCAGCGCGCGTAGACAGGGCAGCTCTGGAAACACCATATATTTT. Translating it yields CASSARRQGSSGNTIYF.

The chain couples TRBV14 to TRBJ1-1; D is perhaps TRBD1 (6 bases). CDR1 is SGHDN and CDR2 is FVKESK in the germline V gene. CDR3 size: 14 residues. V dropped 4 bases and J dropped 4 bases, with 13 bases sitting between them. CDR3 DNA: TGTGCCAGCAGCCGAATACAGGGTTTCACTGAAGCTTTCTTT. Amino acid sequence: CASSRIQGFTEAFF. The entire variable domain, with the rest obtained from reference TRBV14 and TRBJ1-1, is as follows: EAGVTQFPSHSVIEKGQTVTLRCDPISGHDNLYWYRRVMGKEIKFLLHFVKESKQDESGMPNNRFLAERTGGTYSTLKVQPAELEDSGVYFCASSRIQGFTEAFFGQGTRLTVV.

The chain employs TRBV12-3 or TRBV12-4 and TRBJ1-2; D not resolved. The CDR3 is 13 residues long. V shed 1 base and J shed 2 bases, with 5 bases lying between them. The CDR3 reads CASSLEGNYGYTF. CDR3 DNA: TGTGCCAGCAGTTTAGAGGGCAACTATGGCTACACCTTC.

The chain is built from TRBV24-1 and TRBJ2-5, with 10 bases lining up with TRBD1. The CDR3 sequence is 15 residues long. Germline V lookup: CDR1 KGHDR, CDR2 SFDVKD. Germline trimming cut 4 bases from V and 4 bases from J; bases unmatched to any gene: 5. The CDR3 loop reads CATSDRTGGGETQYF. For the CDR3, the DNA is TGTGCCACCAGTGACCGGACAGGGGGGGGAGAGACCCAGTACTTC.